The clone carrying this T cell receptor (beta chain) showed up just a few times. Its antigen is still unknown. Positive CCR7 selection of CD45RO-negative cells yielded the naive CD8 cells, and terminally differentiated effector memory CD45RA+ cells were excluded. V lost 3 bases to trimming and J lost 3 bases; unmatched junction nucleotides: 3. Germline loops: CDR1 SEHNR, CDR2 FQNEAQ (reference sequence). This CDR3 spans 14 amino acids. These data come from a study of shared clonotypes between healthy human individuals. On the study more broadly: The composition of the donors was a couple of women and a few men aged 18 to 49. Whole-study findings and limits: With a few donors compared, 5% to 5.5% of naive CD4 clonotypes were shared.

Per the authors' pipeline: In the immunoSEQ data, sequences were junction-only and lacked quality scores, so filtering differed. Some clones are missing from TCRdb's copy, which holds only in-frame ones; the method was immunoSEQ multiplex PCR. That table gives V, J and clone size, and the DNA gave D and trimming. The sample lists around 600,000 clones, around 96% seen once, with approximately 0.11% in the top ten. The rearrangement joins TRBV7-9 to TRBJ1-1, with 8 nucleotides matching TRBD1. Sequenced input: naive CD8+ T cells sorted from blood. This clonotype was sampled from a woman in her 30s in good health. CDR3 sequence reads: CASSLGTGYTEAFF. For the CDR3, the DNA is TGTGCCAGCAGCTTGGGGACAGGATACACTGAAGCTTTCTTT.